The source of this TCR beta chain is a study of early T cells in non-severe SARS-CoV-2 infection. Looking at the study overall: Bulk RNA from unsorted whole blood was sequenced; chains were unpaired.

General observations from the study: Comparison of clonotypes with VDJdb favored anti-spike CD8 responses while missing private and CD4 specificities.

Researchers attached unique molecular identifiers to individual cDNA molecules. Via MiXCR, TCRdb re-called the 5' RACE reads, giving one row per CDR3 protein. The table lists some 60,000 distinct CDR3 sequences, over 7.5% of them singletons, with 8.6% in the top ten. This clonotype came up many times. Its antigen is not identified. The germline V gene encodes CDR1 SGHTA and CDR2 FQGTGA. The CDR3 sequence is 13 residues long. V was clipped by 5 bases and J by 5 bases, with 13 bases between them. The V call is TRBV7-3, the J call TRBJ2-7; D is unclear. Sequenced sample: whole blood. This TCR was recovered from an adult who was a healthcare worker with PCR-confirmed SARS-CoV-2 infection or an uninfected control (not recorded which). CDR3 nucleotide sequence: TGTGCCAGCAGCCCCCCCGGCTCGGACGAGCAGTACTTC. Translating it yields CASSPPGSDEQYF.